The T cell receptor (beta chain) under discussion was sequenced for a study of T cell responses to AZD1222 COVID-19 vaccine (dated by TCRdb to the early 2020s). Context from the whole study: AZD1222 recipients whose second dose came at about 4 weeks and those whose second dose came at about 12 weeks were combined into one group, since spike-specific TCR depth and breadth did not differ between the two schedules. A total of 230 to 250 trial participants underwent TCR sequencing, of whom roughly 210 had received two doses of AZD1222 and about 26 had received two doses of the MenACWY control vaccine. Trial participants were enrolled by age into 18-55, 56-69 and 70-plus year subgroups, with approximately 150, 28 and 58 TCR-sequenced participants respectively. The investigation overall reported the following: Reportedly, almost half of the unique spike-specific TCRs recognized epitopes lying outside the regions that are mutated in the B.1.351 and B.1.1.7 variants. Participants were mostly white British, with more females than males. The authors suggested clonal diversity may have been underestimated. Only a handful of AZD1222 recipients were SARS-CoV-2 seropositive at baseline, limiting conclusions about previously exposed vaccinees. After two AZD1222 doses, both the breadth and the depth of spike-specific TCRs were significantly higher than at day 0 and than in MenACWY recipients. Because no samples from the day 14 peak response were available, repertoires could be characterized only after the peak T cell response. In the small 56-69-year group, the increase in depth fell short of significance, most likely because of low power. CD4 TCRs associated with the vaccine covered the entire spike protein, and the dominant responses were in regions 160-218 and 743-854.

From the cysteine up to the phenylalanine, the CDR3 has a length of 14 residues. Left in the record is the CDR3 DNA by itself, 42 bases read in frame from the first base. Trimming costs V 0 bases and J 3 bases, and their ends lie 6 bases apart. From a lookup of the germline V gene, CDR1 and CDR2 are KGHSH and LQKENI. The CDR3 regions of human TCRbeta chains were subjected to immunosequencing. The published analysis was carried out like this. Repertoire TCRs were matched against a reference library of SARS-CoV-2-specific TCRs generated with the MIRA antigen-specificity platform. Breadth meant the fraction of unique TCRs that were SARS-CoV-2-associated, whereas depth meant the fraction of total T cells that were SARS-CoV-2-associated. Using the MIRA data, each spike-specific TCR was assigned both to the spike region to which the TCR was reactive and to a CD4 or CD8 class. Log10-transformed breadth and depth values were compared by one-way ANOVA with Sidak's multiple comparisons tests. Held by TCRdb, this immuneACCESS table contains in-frame sequences only and omits some clones. Under half of the omission traces to an unresolved V gene where checked; the cause of the rest is unknown. V, J and clone size are taken as reported in that table, and D and trimming were inferred from the DNA itself. The sample table holds around 120,000 clones, of which roughly nine tenths were seen once. The ten largest clones add up to just over 7% of the sample.

There are a few counts of this clone. The antigen it recognizes is unknown. No much larger clonotype is one base removed from it; base qualities were not supplied. The sample's time point label is to be understood as: baseline before first vaccination. The vaccinee samples were drawn from two UK trials, COV001 and COV002, one of which was a single-blind randomized controlled phase 2/3 trial testing AZD1222 (ChAdOx1 nCoV-19) in healthy adults. For TCRbeta chain sequencing, PBMC samples were collected from trial participants at day 0 and at day 28 after the second dose. The receptor chain draws on TRBV18 and TRBJ2-1; the D gene is perhaps TRBD2, on 5 matching bases. This TCR was sampled from an adult in good health. Here the sequenced sample was peripheral blood, taken on day 0 of AZD1222 vaccination. The CDR3 region reads CASSPPAGYNEQFF. The sequence in DNA is TGTGCCAGCTCACCACCGGCGGGCTACAATGAGCAGTTCTTC. Outside the CDR3, residues come from the reference TRBV18 and TRBJ2-1 proteins, so the full variable domain is: NAGVMQNPRHLVRRRGQEARLRCSPMKGHSHVYWYRQLPEEGLKFMVYLQKENIIDESGMPKERFSAEFPKEGPSILRIQQVVRGDSAAYFCASSPPAGYNEQFFGPGTRLTVL.